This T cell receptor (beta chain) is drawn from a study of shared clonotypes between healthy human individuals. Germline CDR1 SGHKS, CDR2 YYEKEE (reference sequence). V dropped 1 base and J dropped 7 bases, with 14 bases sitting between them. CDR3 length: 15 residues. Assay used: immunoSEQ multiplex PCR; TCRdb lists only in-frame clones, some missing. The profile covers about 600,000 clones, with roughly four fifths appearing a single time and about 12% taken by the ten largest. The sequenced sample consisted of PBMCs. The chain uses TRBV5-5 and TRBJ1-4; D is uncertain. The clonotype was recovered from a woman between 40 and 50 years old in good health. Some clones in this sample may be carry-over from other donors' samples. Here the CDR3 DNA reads TGTGCCAGCAGCTTGCGGTGGTCAAAAGGTGAAAAACTGTTTTTT. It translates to CASSLRWSKGEKLFF.